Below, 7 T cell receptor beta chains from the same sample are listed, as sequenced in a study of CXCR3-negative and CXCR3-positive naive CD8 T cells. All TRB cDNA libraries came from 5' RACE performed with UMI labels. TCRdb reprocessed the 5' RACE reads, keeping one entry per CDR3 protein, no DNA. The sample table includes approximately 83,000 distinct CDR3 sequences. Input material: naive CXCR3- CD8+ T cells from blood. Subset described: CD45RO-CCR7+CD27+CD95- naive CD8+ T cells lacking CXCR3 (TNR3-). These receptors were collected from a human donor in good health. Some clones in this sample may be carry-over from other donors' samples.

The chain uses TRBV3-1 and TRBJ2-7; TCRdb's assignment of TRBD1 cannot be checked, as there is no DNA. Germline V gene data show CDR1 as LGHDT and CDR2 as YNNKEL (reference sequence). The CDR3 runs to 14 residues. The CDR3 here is CASSPRDRDYEQYF.

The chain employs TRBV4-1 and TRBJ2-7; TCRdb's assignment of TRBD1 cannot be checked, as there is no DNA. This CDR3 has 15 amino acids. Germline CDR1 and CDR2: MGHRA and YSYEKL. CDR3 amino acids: CASSQDPLGANEQYF.

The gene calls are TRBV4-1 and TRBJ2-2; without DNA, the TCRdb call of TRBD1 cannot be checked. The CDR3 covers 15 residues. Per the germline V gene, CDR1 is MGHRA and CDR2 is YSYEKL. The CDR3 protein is CASAQGGLPTGELFF.

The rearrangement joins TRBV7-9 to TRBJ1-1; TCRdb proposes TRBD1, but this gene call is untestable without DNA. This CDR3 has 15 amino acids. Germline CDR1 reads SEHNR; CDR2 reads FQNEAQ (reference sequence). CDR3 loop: CASSPTGWVNTEAFF.

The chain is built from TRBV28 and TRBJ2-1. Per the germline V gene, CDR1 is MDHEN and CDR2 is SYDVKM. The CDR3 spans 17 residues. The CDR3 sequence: CASSLSPVAGRYNEQFF.

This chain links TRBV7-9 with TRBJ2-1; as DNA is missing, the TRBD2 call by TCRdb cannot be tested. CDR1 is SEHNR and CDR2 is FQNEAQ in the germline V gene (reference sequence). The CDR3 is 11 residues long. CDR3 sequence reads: CASSLGSLPFF.

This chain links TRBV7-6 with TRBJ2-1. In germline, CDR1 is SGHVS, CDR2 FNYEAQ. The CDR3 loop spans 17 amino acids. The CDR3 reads CASSLTGSTGSYNEQFF.